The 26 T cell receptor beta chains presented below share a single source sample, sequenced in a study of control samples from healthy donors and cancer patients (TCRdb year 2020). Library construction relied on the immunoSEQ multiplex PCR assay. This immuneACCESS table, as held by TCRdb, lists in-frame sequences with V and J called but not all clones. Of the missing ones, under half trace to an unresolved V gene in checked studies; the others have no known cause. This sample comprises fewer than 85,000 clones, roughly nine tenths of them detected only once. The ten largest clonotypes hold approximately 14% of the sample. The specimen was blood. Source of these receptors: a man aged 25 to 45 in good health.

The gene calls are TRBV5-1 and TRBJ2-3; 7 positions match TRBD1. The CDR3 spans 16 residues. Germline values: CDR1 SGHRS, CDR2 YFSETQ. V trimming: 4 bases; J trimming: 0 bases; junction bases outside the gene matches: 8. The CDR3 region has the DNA TGCGCCAGCAGCCCCAGGGGGAGTACTAGCACAGATACGCAGTATTTT. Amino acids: CASSPRGSTSTDTQYF.

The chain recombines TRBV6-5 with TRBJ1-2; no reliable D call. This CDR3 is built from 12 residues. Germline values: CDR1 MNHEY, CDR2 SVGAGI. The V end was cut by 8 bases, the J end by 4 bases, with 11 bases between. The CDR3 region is CASFIGPYGYTF. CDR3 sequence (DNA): TGTGCCAGCTTTATAGGGCCCTATGGCTACACCTTC.

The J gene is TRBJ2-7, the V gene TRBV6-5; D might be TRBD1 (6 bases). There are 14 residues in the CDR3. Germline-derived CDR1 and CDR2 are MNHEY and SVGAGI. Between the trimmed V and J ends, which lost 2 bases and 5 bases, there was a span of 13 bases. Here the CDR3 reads CASSYTGISDEQYF. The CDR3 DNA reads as TGTGCCAGCAGTTACACAGGGATCAGCGACGAGCAGTACTTC.

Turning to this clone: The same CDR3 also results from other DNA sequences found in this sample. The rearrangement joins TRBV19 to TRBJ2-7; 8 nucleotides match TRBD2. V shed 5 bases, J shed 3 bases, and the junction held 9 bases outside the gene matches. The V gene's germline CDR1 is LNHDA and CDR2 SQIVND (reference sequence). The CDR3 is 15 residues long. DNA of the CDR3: TGTGCCAGTAGTCTCACTAGCGGTAGTGTCTACGAGCAGTACTTC. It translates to CASSLTSGSVYEQYF. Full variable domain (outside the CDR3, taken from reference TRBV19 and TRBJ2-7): DGGITQSPKYLFRKEGQNVTLSCEQNLNHDAMYWYRQDPGQGLRLIYYSQIVNDFQKGDIAEGYSVSREKKESFPLTVTSAQKNPTAFYLCASSLTSGSVYEQYFGPGTRLTVT.

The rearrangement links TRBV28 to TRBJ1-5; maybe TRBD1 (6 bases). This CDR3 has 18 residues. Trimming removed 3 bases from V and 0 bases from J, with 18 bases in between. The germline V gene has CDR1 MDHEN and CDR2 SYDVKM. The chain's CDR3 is CASSFGGAPSYSNQPQHF. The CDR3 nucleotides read TGTGCCAGCAGTTTTGGGGGCGCCCCCTCCTATAGCAATCAGCCCCAGCATTTT.

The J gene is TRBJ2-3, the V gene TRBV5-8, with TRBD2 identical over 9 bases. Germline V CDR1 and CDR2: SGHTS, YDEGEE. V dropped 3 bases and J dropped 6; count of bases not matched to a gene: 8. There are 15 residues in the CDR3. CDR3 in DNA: TGTGCCAGCAGCTCCTTAGCGGGGGAAGGGGATACGCAGTATTTT. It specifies CASSSLAGEGDTQYF.

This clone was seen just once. CDR3 in amino acids: CASSREAGQGTEAFF. For the CDR3, the DNA is TGCGCCAGCAGCCGCGAGGCAGGGCAGGGGACTGAAGCTTTCTTT. The chain is built from TRBV5-1 and TRBJ1-1, with a possible D match to TRBD1 (6 bases). The germline V gene encodes CDR1 SGHRS and CDR2 YFSETQ. The CDR3 contains 15 residues. The V end was cut by 4 bases, the J end by 5 bases, with 18 bases between.

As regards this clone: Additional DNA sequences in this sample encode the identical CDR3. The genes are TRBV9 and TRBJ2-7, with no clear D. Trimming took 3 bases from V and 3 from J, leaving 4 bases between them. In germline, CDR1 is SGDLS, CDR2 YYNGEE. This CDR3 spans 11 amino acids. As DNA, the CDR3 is TGTGCCAGCAGCGCAGGCTACGAGCAGTACTTC. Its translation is CASSAGYEQYF.

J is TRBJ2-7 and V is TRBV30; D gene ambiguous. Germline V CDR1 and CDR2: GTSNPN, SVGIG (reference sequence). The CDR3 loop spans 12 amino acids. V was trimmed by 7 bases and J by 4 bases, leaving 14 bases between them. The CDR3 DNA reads TGTGCCTCTGCCCGTGGCCCTTACGAGCAGTACTTC. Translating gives CASARGPYEQYF.

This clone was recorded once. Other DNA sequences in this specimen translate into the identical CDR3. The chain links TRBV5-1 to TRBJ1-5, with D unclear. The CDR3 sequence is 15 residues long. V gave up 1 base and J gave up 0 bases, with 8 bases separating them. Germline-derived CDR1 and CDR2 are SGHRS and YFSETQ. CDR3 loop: CASSLTGNSNQPQHF. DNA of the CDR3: TGCGCCAGCAGCTTGACCGGGAATAGCAATCAGCCCCAGCATTTT.

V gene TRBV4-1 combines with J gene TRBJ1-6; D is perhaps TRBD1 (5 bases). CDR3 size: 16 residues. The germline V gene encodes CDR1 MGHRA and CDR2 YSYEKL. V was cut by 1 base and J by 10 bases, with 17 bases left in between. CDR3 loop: CASSQAGRAVDSPLHF. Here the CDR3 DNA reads TGCGCCAGCAGCCAAGCAGGCAGGGCGGTAGACTCACCCCTCCACTTT.

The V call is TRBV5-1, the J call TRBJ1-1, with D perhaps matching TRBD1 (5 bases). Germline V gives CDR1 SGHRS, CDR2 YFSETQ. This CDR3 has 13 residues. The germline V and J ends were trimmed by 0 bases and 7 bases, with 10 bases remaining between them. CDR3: CASSLGAGIEAFF. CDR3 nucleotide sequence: TGCGCCAGCAGCTTGGGGGCAGGGATTGAAGCTTTCTTT. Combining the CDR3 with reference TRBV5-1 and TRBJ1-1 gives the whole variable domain KAGVTQTPRYLIKTRGQQVTLSCSPISGHRSVSWYQQTPGQGLQFLFEYFSETQRNKGNFPGRFSGRQFSNSRSEMNVSTLELGDSALYLCASSLGAGIEAFFGQGTRLTVV.

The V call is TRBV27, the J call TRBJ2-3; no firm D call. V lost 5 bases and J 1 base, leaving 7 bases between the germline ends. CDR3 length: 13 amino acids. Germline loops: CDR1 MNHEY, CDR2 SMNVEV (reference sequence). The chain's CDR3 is CASSVAGTDTQYF. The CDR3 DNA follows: TGTGCCAGCAGTGTTGCTGGCACAGATACGCAGTATTTT.

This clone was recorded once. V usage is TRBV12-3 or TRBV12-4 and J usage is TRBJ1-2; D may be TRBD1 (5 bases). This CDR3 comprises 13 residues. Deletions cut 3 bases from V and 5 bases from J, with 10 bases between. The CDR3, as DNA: TGTGCCAGCAGTTTGGGGGTAGGGTATGGCTACACCTTC. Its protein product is CASSLGVGYGYTF.

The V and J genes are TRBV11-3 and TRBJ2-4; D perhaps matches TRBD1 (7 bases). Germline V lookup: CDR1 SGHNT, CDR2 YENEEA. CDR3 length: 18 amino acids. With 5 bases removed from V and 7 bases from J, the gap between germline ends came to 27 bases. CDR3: CASSPGGFSGARENIQYF. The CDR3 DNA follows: TGTGCCAGCAGCCCAGGGGGGTTCTCAGGGGCCCGTGAGAACATTCAGTACTTC.

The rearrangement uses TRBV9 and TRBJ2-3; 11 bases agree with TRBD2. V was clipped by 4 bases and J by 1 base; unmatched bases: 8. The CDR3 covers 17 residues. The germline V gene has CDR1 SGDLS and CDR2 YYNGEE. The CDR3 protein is CASSTRLAGSGTDTQYF. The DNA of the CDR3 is TGTGCCAGCAGCACCCGACTAGCGGGGAGCGGCACAGATACGCAGTATTTT. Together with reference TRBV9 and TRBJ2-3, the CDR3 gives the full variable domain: DSGVTQTPKHLITATGQRVTLRCSPRSGDLSVYWYQQSLDQGLQFLIQYYNGEERAKGNILERFSAQQFPDLHSELNLSSLELGDSALYFCASSTRLAGSGTDTQYFGPGTRLTVL.

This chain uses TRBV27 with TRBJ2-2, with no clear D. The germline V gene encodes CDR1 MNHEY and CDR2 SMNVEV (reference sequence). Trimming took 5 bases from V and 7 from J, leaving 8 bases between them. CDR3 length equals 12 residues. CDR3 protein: CASSPPGGELFF. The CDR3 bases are TGTGCCAGCAGTCCACCCGGCGGGGAGCTGTTTTTT.

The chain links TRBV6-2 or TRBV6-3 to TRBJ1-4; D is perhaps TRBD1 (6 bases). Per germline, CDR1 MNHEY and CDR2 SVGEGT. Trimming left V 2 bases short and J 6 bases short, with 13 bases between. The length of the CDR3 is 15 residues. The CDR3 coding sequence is TGTGCCAGCAGTTACAGGGGGAACCGGGATGAAAAACTGTTTTTT. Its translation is CASSYRGNRDEKLFF.

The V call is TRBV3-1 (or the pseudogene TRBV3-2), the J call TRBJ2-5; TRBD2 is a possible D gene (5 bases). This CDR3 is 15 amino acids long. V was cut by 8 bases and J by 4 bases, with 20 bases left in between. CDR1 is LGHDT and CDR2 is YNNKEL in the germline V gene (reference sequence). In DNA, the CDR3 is TGTGCCAGCCGACCCTCGAGAGGGATTGGAGAGACCCAGTACTTC. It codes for CASRPSRGIGETQYF.

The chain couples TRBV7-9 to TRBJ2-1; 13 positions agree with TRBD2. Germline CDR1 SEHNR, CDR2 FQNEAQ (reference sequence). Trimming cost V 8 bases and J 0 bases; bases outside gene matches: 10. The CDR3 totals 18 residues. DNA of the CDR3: TGTGCCAGCGGTGGGACTAGCGGGATCCCCCGCTCCTACAATGAGCAGTTCTTC. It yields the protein CASGGTSGIPRSYNEQFF. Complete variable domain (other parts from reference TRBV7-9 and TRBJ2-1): DTGVSQNPRHKITKRGQNVTFRCDPISEHNRLYWYRQTLGQGPEFLTYFQNEAQLEKSRLLSDRFSAERPKGSFSTLEIQRTEQGDSAMYLCASGGTSGIPRSYNEQFFGPGTRLTVL.

CDR3 loop: CASSLAGGGNSPLHF. Written as DNA, the CDR3 is TGTGCCAGCAGCTTAGCAGGGGGTGGGAATTCACCCCTCCACTTT. V gene TRBV11-2 combines with J gene TRBJ1-6; 7 nucleotides line up with TRBD1. This CDR3 region has 15 residues. V gave up 1 base and J gave up 7 bases; unmatched junction bases: 4. Germline-derived CDR1 and CDR2 are SGHAT and FQNNGV.

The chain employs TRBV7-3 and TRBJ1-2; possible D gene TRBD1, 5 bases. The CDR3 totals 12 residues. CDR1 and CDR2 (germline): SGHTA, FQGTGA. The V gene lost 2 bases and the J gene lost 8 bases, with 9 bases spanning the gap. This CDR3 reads CASSLFPGGYTF. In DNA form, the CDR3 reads TGTGCCAGCAGCTTATTCCCAGGGGGCTACACCTTC.

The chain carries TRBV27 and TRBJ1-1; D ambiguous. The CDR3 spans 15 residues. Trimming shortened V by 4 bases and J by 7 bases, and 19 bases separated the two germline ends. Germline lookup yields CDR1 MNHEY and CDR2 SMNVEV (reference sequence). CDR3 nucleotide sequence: TGTGCCAGCAGTTCTCCAACCTTAGGCCAACTTGAAGCTTTCTTT. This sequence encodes CASSSPTLGQLEAFF.

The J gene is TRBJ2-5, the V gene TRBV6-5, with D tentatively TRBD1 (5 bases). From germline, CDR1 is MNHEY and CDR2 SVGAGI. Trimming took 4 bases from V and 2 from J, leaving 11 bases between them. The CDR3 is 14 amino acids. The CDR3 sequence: CASSLGAMQETQYF. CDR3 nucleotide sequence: TGTGCCAGCAGTTTAGGGGCGATGCAAGAGACCCAGTACTTC.

CDR3: CASGLAGEGGNEQFF. The DNA for the CDR3 is TGTGCCAGCGGACTAGCGGGCGAGGGGGGCAATGAGCAGTTCTTC. The J gene is TRBJ2-1, the V gene TRBV9; 11 nucleotides line up with TRBD2. The CDR3 extends over 15 amino acids. Germline CDR1 and CDR2: SGDLS and YYNGEE. Unmatched junction bases numbered 9, after V lost 7 bases and J lost 6 bases. The full variable domain, its missing parts supplied by reference TRBV9 and TRBJ2-1, is DSGVTQTPKHLITATGQRVTLRCSPRSGDLSVYWYQQSLDQGLQFLIQYYNGEERAKGNILERFSAQQFPDLHSELNLSSLELGDSALYFCASGLAGEGGNEQFFGPGTRLTVL.

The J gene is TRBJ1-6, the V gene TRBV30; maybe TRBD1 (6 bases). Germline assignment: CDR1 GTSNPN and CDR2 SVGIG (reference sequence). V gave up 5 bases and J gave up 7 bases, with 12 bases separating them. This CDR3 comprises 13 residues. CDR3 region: CAWSKGGNSPLHF. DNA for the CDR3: TGTGCCTGGTCGAAGGGGGGGAATTCACCCCTCCACTTT.